These 5 T cell receptor beta chains came from one sample sequenced in a study of PD-L1 blockade in urothelial cancer. Time point noted: pretreatment peripheral blood. The repertoire was sequenced with immunoSEQ multiplex PCR; TCRdb's copy has only in-frame clones and lacks some. The sample contains 40,000 or so clones, about four fifths of which appear only once. Sample: PBMCs, taken around atezolizumab (anti-PD-L1) treatment. The receptors come from a man in his fifties or sixties with urothelial cancer.

V and J are TRBV27 and TRBJ2-7; no clear D gene. The CDR3 totals 13 residues. Germline V gene lookup returns CDR1 MNHEY and CDR2 SMNVEV (reference sequence). V was clipped by 5 bases and J by 5 bases, with 13 bases between them. The CDR3 region is CASSPYGSHEQYF. The CDR3 nucleotides read TGTGCCAGCAGTCCCTACGGGTCCCACGAGCAGTACTTC.

The CDR3 DNA is TGTGCCAGCAGCGCCCAGCCCGGGACAGGGGTGAGAGGCACTGAAGCTTTCTTT. Its protein product is CASSAQPGTGVRGTEAFF. This rearrangement joins TRBV2 to TRBJ1-1; TRBD1 matches at 10 bases. This CDR3 spans 18 amino acids. The V segment lost 6 bases and the J segment 4 bases; nucleotides outside the gene matches: 17. Germline assignment: CDR1 SNHLY and CDR2 FYNNEI.

The chain uses TRBV5-4 and TRBJ1-3; no clear D gene. The CDR3 loop spans 17 amino acids. The germline CDR1 and CDR2 sequences are SGHNT and YYREEE (reference sequence). Trimming shortened V by 4 bases and J by 0 bases, and 17 bases separated the two germline ends. Here the CDR3 reads CASSPAGGPSSGNTIYF. Written as DNA, the CDR3 is TGTGCCAGCAGCCCGGCCGGAGGGCCTAGCTCTGGAAACACCATATATTTT. The complete variable domain, with remaining parts taken from reference TRBV5-4 and TRBJ1-3, reads ETGVTQSPTHLIKTRGQQVTLRCSSQSGHNTVSWYQQALGQGPQFIFQYYREEENGRGNFPPRFSGLQFPNYSSELNVNALELDDSALYLCASSPAGGPSSGNTIYFGEGSWLTVV.

The chain combines TRBV11-2 with TRBJ2-1; 7 bases fit TRBD1. The germline CDR1 and CDR2 sequences are SGHAT and FQNNGV. The CDR3 consists of 13 residues. The trim removed 3 bases at V and 9 bases at J, leaving 5 bases unmatched. The CDR3 region is CASSLTGKLEQFF. Here the CDR3 DNA reads TGTGCCAGCAGCTTGACAGGGAAACTTGAGCAGTTCTTC.

The V call is TRBV6-5, the J call TRBJ1-6, with D perhaps TRBD1 (5 bases). V lost 8 bases and J 10 bases, leaving 15 bases between the germline ends. From germline, CDR1 is MNHEY and CDR2 SVGAGI. There are 13 residues in the CDR3. The CDR3: CASGVGGYSPLHF. In DNA form, the CDR3 reads TGTGCCAGCGGGGTCGGGGGGTACTCACCCCTCCACTTT.